The clone carrying this T cell receptor (beta chain) came up a few times. The antigen remains undetermined. The data originate from a study of identical twins. Notes on the study in general: Some out-of-frame alpha sequences were shared by twins, and these showed excess low generation probability. Twins' excess sharing was less marked for out-of-frame beta sequences.

TCRdb reprocessed the 5' RACE reads via MiXCR and lists one record per CDR3 protein. The table records nearly 200,000 distinct CDR3 sequences, around 15% of them present only once. CDR1 LGHDT and CDR2 YNNKEL come from the germline V gene (reference sequence). The CDR3 sequence is 15 residues long. Trimming took off 3 bases at V and 0 bases at J, with 9 bases between the two ends. The same data also went into a second study, on T cells expressing NK-cell markers.

The rearrangement links TRBV3-1 to TRBJ2-1; D uncertain. The source material was CD8+ T cells sorted from blood. The TCR was taken from a woman aged 18-29 years in good health. The CDR3 protein is CASSHKYSSYNEQFF. The CDR3 DNA is TGTGCCAGCAGCCACAAGTACAGCTCCTACAATGAGCAGTTCTTC.